A selection of T cell receptor beta chains follows, all from one sample in a study of T cell responses to AZD1222 COVID-19 vaccine. Clones were sequenced by immunoSEQ multiplex PCR, and TCRdb holds only the in-frame ones, with some missing. This sample has some 120,000 clones; over 90% occur once, and the top ten carry roughly 0.9%. This sample comprised peripheral blood, obtained on day 0 of AZD1222 vaccination. The receptors stem from an adult in good health. Each CDR3 is given with its conserved first and last residue.

V gene	J gene	CDR3 protein
TRBV11-2	TRBJ2-2	CASSSSGGRTGELFF
TRBV24-1	TRBJ1-2	CATSAPGYGYTF
TRBV5-1	TRBJ2-3	CASSLSQGPDTQYF
TRBV6-1	TRBJ1-1	CASSVGTGNMKTEAFF
TRBV6-5	TRBJ1-6	CASSPAMGVTPLHF
TRBV29-1	TRBJ2-7	CSVETGLDYEQYF
TRBV5-1	TRBJ1-1	CASSSPHMNTEAFF
TRBV5-5	TRBJ1-5	CASSRGQLGINQPQHF
TRBV19	TRBJ1-1	CASSSRTGTEAFF
TRBV2	TRBJ1-5	CASKSDRGRYQPQHF
TRBV13	TRBJ1-4	CASSLGLLQGIGTNEKLFF
TRBV19	TRBJ1-5	CASHMAGNQPQHF
TRBV10-3	TRBJ1-5	CAIRNGVGTGDQPQHF
TRBV20-1	TRBJ1-6	CSASSSPLHF
TRBV7-9	TRBJ1-5	CASRLKKRTDLNQPQHF
TRBV21-1	TRBJ1-1	CASSKIGGDGKNTEAFF
TRBV6-5	TRBJ2-5	CASTLGQETQYF
TRBV5-1	TRBJ2-1	CASSLRAASSYNEQFF
TRBV6-6	TRBJ1-2	CASSLGRVFGYGYTF
TRBV3-1/TRBV3-2	TRBJ1-1	CASSHGDRNTEAFF